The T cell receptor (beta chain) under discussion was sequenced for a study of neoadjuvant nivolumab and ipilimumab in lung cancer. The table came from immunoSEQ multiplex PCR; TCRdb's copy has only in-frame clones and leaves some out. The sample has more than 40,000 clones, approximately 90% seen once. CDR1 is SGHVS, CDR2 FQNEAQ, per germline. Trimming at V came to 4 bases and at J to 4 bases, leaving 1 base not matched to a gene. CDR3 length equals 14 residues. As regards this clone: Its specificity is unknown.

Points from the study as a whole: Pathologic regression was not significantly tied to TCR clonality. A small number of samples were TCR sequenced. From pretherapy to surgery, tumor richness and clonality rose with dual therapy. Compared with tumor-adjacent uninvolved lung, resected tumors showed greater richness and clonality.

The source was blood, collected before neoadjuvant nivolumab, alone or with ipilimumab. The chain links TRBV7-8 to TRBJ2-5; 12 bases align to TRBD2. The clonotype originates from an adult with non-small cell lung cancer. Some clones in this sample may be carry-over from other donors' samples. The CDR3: CASSSGLAGETQYF. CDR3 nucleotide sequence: TGTGCCAGCAGCTCGGGACTAGCGGGAGAGACCCAGTACTTC.